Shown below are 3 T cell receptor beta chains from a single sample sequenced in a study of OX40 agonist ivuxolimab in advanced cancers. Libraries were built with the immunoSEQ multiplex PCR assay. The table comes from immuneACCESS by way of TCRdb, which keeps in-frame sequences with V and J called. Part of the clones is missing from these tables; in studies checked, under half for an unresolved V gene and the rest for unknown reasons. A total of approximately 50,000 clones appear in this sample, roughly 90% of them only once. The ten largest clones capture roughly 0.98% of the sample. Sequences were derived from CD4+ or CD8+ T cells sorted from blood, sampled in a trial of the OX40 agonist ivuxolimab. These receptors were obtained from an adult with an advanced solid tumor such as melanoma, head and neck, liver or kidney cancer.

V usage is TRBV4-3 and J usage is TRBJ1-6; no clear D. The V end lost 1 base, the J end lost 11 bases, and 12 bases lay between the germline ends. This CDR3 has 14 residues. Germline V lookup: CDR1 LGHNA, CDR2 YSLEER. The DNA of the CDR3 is TGCGCCAGCAGCCAAGGATCCGTCGGGGCACCCCTCCACTTT. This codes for CASSQGSVGAPLHF.

Here the CDR3 DNA reads TGTGCCAGCAGCTTAAGGGACGGATATTACTCCCGGCACACCTTC. Protein: CASSLRDGYYSRHTF. This rearrangement joins TRBV7-2 to TRBJ1-2; TRBD1 is a possible D gene (5 bases). The CDR3 loop spans 15 amino acids. Looked up from germline, CDR1 is SGHTA and CDR2 is FQGNSA. Trimming left V 2 bases short and J 12 bases short, with 22 bases between.

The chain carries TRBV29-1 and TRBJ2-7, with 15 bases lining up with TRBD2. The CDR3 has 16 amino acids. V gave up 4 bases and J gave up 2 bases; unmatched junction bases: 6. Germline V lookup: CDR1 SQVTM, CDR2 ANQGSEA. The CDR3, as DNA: TGCAGCGTTGGGGGACTAGCGGGAGGACCCCCCTACGAGCAGTACTTC. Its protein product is CSVGGLAGGPPYEQYF.